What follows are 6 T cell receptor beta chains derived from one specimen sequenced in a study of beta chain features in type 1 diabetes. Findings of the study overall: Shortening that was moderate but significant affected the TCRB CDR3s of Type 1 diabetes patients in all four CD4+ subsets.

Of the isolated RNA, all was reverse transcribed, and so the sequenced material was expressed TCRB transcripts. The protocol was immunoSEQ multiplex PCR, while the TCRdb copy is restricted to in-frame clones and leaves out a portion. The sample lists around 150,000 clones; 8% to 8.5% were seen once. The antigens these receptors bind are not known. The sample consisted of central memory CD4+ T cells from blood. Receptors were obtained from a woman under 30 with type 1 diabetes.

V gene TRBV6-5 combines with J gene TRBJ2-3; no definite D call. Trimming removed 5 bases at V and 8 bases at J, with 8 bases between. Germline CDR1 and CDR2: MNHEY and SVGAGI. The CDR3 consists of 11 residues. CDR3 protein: CASSDFGTQYF. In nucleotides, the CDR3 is TGTGCCAGCAGTGACTTCGGTACGCAGTATTTT.

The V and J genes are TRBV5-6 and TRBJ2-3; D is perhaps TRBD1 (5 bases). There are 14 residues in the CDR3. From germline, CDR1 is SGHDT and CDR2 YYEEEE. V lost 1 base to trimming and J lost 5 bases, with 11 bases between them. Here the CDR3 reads CASSLPKGLDTQYF. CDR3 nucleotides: TGTGCCAGCAGCTTGCCGAAGGGGCTAGATACGCAGTATTTT.

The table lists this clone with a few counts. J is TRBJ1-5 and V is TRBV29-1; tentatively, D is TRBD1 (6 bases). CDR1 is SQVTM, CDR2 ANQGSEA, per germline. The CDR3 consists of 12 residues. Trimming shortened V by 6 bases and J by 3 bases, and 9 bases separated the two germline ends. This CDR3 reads CSVRDNNQPQHF. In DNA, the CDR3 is TGCAGCGTCCGGGACAACAATCAGCCCCAGCATTTT.

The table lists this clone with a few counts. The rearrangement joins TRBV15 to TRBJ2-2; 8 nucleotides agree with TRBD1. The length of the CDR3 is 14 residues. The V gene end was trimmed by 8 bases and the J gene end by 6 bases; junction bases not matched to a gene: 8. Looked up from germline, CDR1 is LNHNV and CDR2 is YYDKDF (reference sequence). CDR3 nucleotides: TGTGCCACCCAGGTACAGGGGGGCTCCGGGGAGCTGTTTTTT. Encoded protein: CATQVQGGSGELFF.

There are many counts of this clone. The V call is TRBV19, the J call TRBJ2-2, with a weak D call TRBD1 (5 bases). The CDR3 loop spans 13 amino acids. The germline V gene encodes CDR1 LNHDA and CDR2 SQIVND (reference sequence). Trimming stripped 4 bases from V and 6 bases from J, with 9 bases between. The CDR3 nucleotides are TGTGCCAGTAGTACTATCAGGGCCGGGGAGCTGTTTTTT. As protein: CASSTIRAGELFF. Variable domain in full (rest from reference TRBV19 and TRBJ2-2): DGGITQSPKYLFRKEGQNVTLSCEQNLNHDAMYWYRQDPGQGLRLIYYSQIVNDFQKGDIAEGYSVSREKKESFPLTVTSAQKNPTAFYLCASSTIRAGELFFGEGSRLTVL.

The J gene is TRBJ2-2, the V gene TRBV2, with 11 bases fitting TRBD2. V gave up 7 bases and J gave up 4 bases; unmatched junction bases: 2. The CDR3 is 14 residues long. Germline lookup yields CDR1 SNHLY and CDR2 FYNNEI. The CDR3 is CASIGLAGTGELFF. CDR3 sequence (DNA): TGTGCCAGCATAGGACTAGCGGGCACCGGGGAGCTGTTTTTT.